This TCR beta chain was recovered during a study of vaccination effects on CD4 cells after COVID-19. About the research overall: Samples came from a couple of convalescent patients 16 days and one week before vaccination.

TCRdb's copy holds only in-frame clones and misses some; the assay was immunoSEQ multiplex PCR. This table has approximately 60,000 clones, 72% appearing once. Upon completion of more than eight days in culture, CD4+ T cells were isolated. This clone occurred once. What it binds is unknown. CDR1 is SGHNT, CDR2 YYREEE, per germline (reference sequence). The V segment lost 2 bases and the J segment 4 bases; nucleotides outside the gene matches: 3. The CDR3 consists of 15 residues. The input for sequencing was CD4+ T cells from PBMCs cultured without peptide, taken before COVID-19 vaccination. The V call is TRBV5-4, the J call TRBJ2-2, with 9 bases matching TRBD1. The sequence derives from a human donor who had a prior SARS-CoV-2 infection. The CDR3 DNA reads TGTGCCAGCAGCTTTCGACAGGGGGGCACCGGGGAGCTGTTTTTT. As protein: CASSFRQGGTGELFF.